These 24 T cell receptor beta chains originate from one sample sequenced in a study of T-cell memory formation after mild COVID-19. Each CDR3 protein gets one entry after TCRdb re-called the 5' RACE reads with MiXCR. The sample contains about 350,000 distinct CDR3 sequences, about an eighth of which appear only once. Sequenced material: PBMCs or a T cell subset sorted from them (not recorded which). The receptors come from a man between 18 and 35 years old who had mild COVID-19 (a few samples of this study predate the infection). Cell type and time point are not known.

The chain recombines TRBV6-1 with TRBJ1-1; possible D gene TRBD1, 5 bases. CDR3 length equals 15 residues. Germline values: CDR1 MNHNS, CDR2 SASEGT. V was pared by 4 bases and J by 5 bases, with 17 bases between. The CDR3 sequence: CASSVNGQGGTEAFF. Here the CDR3 DNA reads TGTGCCAGCAGTGTAAATGGGCAGGGAGGGACTGAAGCTTTCTTT.

Concerning this clonotype itself: A junction boundary mismatches the germline segment, possibly from a read error. The chain joins TRBV7-9 to TRBJ1-3, with D maybe TRBD1 (6 bases). The length of the CDR3 is 13 residues. In germline, CDR1 is SEHNR, CDR2 FQNEAQ (reference sequence). Here the CDR3 DNA reads TGTGCCAGCAGCTTACCTGTGACAGGAAAGGCGCATTTT. Amino acids: CASSLPVTGKAHF.

The V gene is TRBV6-1, the J gene TRBJ1-1; D gene unclear. CDR3 length: 12 amino acids. The germline CDR1 and CDR2 sequences are MNHNS and SASEGT. Deletions cut 6 bases from V and 8 bases from J, with 13 bases between. The DNA of the CDR3 is TGTGCCAGCAGCCAGTATACACGAGAAGCTTTCTTT. Translated: CASSQYTREAFF.

The rearrangement links TRBV10-3 to TRBJ1-1, with D tentatively TRBD1 (5 bases). Germline lookup yields CDR1 ENHRY and CDR2 SYGVKD. This CDR3 spans 14 amino acids. The V gene lost 6 bases and the J gene lost 3 bases, with 14 bases spanning the gap. The CDR3 is CAIRGTVMDTEAFF. CDR3 nucleotide sequence: TGTGCCATCAGAGGGACGGTTATGGACACTGAAGCTTTCTTT.

This clonotype showed up just a few times. The rearrangement joins TRBV7-9 to TRBJ2-7; a possible D gene is TRBD1 (6 bases). The CDR3 loop spans 13 amino acids. V was trimmed by 2 bases and J by 6 bases, leaving 11 bases between them. Per germline, CDR1 SEHNR and CDR2 FQNEAQ (reference sequence). Here the CDR3 DNA reads TGTGCCAGCAGCTTAATTGGGGGCGGCGAGCAGTACGTC. The encoded protein is CASSLIGGGEQYV.

This clonotype was counted only a few times. The chain carries TRBV4-1 and TRBJ1-2; D is perhaps TRBD1 (5 bases). Germline-derived CDR1 and CDR2 are MGHRA and YSYEKL. The germline V and J ends were trimmed by 3 bases and 2 bases, with 19 bases remaining between them. CDR3 length: 17 amino acids. The DNA of the CDR3 is TGCGCCAGCAGCCATCCTACGGGACGGCGGGGGAACTATGGCTACACCTTC. Its protein product is CASSHPTGRRGNYGYTF.

This clonotype has only a few counts. This chain connects TRBV2 to TRBJ2-5, with D possibly being TRBD2 (6 bases). CDR3 length: 14 amino acids. V dropped 8 bases and J dropped 3 bases, with 16 bases sitting between them. Germline V CDR1 and CDR2: SNHLY, FYNNEI. CDR3 in DNA: TGTGCCAGCGGCCGGAGGGACGGTAAAGAGACCCAGTACTTC. It encodes CASGRRDGKETQYF.

The genes are TRBV4-3 and TRBJ2-2; D uncertain. Looked up from germline, CDR1 is LGHNA and CDR2 is YSLEER. The CDR3 spans 13 residues. Deletions cut 0 bases from V and 6 bases from J, with 5 bases between. As DNA, the CDR3 is TGCGCCAGCAGCCAAGAGATCCCCGGGGAGCTGTTTTTT. Its protein is CASSQEIPGELFF.

The CDR3 is CASSPRTLRTHPNEQFF. The CDR3 region has the DNA TGTGCCAGCAGCCCTCGGACTCTTCGAACCCATCCCAATGAGCAGTTCTTC. The chain recombines TRBV7-2 with TRBJ2-1; D is possibly TRBD2 (5 bases). The ends were cut back, 5 bases at V and 6 bases at J, with 23 bases in the middle. The CDR3 spans 17 residues. CDR1 and CDR2 (germline): SGHTA, FQGNSA.

V gene TRBV7-2 combines with J gene TRBJ2-2; the D is unclear. Trimming took 4 bases from V and 6 from J, leaving 9 bases between them. CDR1 is SGHTA, CDR2 FQGNSA, per germline. There are 13 residues in the CDR3. The CDR3 DNA follows: TGTGCCAGCAGCTCCCTTGGGTCCGGGGAGCTGTTTTTT. It specifies CASSSLGSGELFF.

This clonotype was counted many times. V and J are TRBV5-4 and TRBJ2-7; D is tentatively TRBD1 or TRBD2 (5 bases each). The CDR3 has 16 residues. V was pared by 0 bases and J by 6 bases, with 19 bases between. CDR1 SGHNT and CDR2 YYREEE come from the germline V gene (reference sequence). The CDR3 sequence is CASSLDSARAGAEQYF. For the CDR3, the DNA is TGTGCCAGCAGCTTGGATTCCGCGAGGGCCGGGGCCGAGCAGTACTTC.

This clonotype occurred many times. The rearrangement joins TRBV5-1 to TRBJ2-5, with TRBD2 matching 8 bases. This CDR3 contains 14 residues. Germline CDR1 SGHRS, CDR2 YFSETQ. The V and J ends lost 5 bases and 4 bases, in that order; junction bases with no gene match: 7. In DNA, the CDR3 is TGCGCCAGCAGTCTTAGCGGGGTTCGAGAGACCCAGTACTTC. Amino acids: CASSLSGVRETQYF. The complete variable domain, with remaining parts taken from reference TRBV5-1 and TRBJ2-5, reads KAGVTQTPRYLIKTRGQQVTLSCSPISGHRSVSWYQQTPGQGLQFLFEYFSETQRNKGNFPGRFSGRQFSNSRSEMNVSTLELGDSALYLCASSLSGVRETQYFGPGTRLLVL.

This clonotype has just one count. CDR3 protein: CATSANPVRGTDTQYF. The CDR3 nucleotides are TGTGCCACCAGTGCCAACCCAGTTAGGGGGACAGATACGCAGTATTTT. The chain recombines TRBV24-1 with TRBJ2-3; possible D gene TRBD1, 6 bases. The germline V gene has CDR1 KGHDR and CDR2 SFDVKD. The CDR3 consists of 16 residues. V lost 5 bases and J lost 3, with 17 bases in between.

This chain uses TRBV12-1 with TRBJ1-4; the table assigns TRBD1, which was not confirmed against the DNA. TRBV12-1 is a pseudogene locus. This CDR3 region has 14 residues. The CDR3 protein is CARATGWINEKLFF. CDR3 coding DNA: TGTGCCAGGGCGACAGGATGGATTAATGAAAAACTGTTTTTT.

This clonotype was counted between two and nine times. The chain has TRBV27 and TRBJ1-4; tentative D call: TRBD1 (5 bases). Germline V CDR1 and CDR2: MNHEY, SMNVEV (reference sequence). The CDR3 runs to 13 residues. V was pared by 6 bases and J by 4 bases, with 9 bases between. The CDR3 here is CASRRGVNEKLFF. CDR3 in DNA: TGTGCCAGCAGAAGAGGGGTTAATGAAAAACTGTTTTTT.

This clonotype was recorded a few times. This chain uses TRBV11-1 with TRBJ2-7, with D maybe TRBD1 (5 bases). Germline loops: CDR1 SGHAT, CDR2 FQDESV (reference sequence). Between the trimmed V and J ends, which lost 5 bases and 0 bases, there was a span of 11 bases. The CDR3 extends over 14 amino acids. The CDR3 region is CASSRTLSSYEQYF. The DNA of the CDR3 is TGTGCCAGCAGCCGGACACTGAGCTCCTACGAGCAGTACTTC.

This sequence joins TRBV12-3 or TRBV12-4 and TRBJ2-7, with no clear D. This CDR3 comprises 11 residues. V dropped 5 bases and J dropped 5 bases, with 7 bases sitting between them. The CDR3 here is CASSKADEQYF. CDR3 DNA sequence: TGTGCCAGCAGTAAGGCTGACGAGCAGTACTTC.

A few counts support this clonotype. CDR3 coding DNA: TGTGCCAGCAGCGTACGAGGGGTGGACTATGGCTACACCTTC. Translated, it gives CASSVRGVDYGYTF. The V call is TRBV9, the J call TRBJ1-2; D is perhaps TRBD1 (5 bases). In germline, CDR1 is SGDLS, CDR2 YYNGEE. V lost 1 base, J lost 3 bases, and 10 bases lay in between. This CDR3 is 14 amino acids long.

This clonotype was observed many times. This chain links TRBV5-5 with TRBJ2-5, with D possibly matching TRBD2 (6 bases). Trimming removed 2 bases at V and 4 bases at J, with 15 bases between. This CDR3 region has 15 residues. From germline, CDR1 is SGHKS and CDR2 YYEKEE (reference sequence). The chain's CDR3 is CASSFPLAGRETQYF. In nucleotides, the CDR3 is TGTGCCAGCAGCTTCCCCTTGGCGGGGCGAGAGACCCAGTACTTC.

The rearrangement uses TRBV7-9 and TRBJ2-7, with D possibly matching TRBD1 (6 bases). The CDR3 runs 11 residues. V dropped 5 bases and J dropped 12 bases, with 14 bases sitting between them. Per the germline V gene, CDR1 is SEHNR and CDR2 is FQNEAQ (reference sequence). Here the CDR3 reads CASSPDRRRYV. In DNA, the CDR3 is TGTGCCAGCAGCCCAGACAGGCGAAGGTACGTC.

Many counts were recorded for this clonotype. The chain joins TRBV6-5 to TRBJ2-3; 8 bases agree with TRBD2. Germline CDR1 is MNHEY and CDR2 is SVGAGI. CDR3 size: 20 residues. V was clipped by 2 bases and J by 3 bases; unmatched bases: 19. The CDR3 protein is CASSYRRGKKSGGRTDTQYF. Written as DNA, the CDR3 is TGTGCCAGCAGTTACCGACGAGGCAAGAAAAGCGGGGGCCGAACAGATACGCAGTATTTT.

The chain has TRBV27 and TRBJ2-1, with 13 bases fitting TRBD2. V dropped 7 bases and J dropped 7; count of bases not matched to a gene: 1. The germline CDR1 and CDR2 sequences are MNHEY and SMNVEV (reference sequence). CDR3 length: 13 amino acids. The CDR3 spells CASKTSGGNEQFF. CDR3 sequence (DNA): TGTGCCAGCAAGACTAGCGGGGGGAATGAGCAGTTCTTC.

This clonotype was counted at least ten times. The CDR3 sequence is CSARGTSGGTDTQYF. DNA for the CDR3: TGCAGTGCTAGGGGGACTAGCGGGGGAACAGATACGCAGTATTTT. The rearrangement joins TRBV20-1 to TRBJ2-3; TRBD2 matches at 14 bases. The V and J ends lost 3 bases and 3 bases, in that order; junction bases with no gene match: 2. The CDR3 is 15 residues long. Germline V lookup: CDR1 DFQATT, CDR2 SNEGSKA (reference sequence).

This chain uses TRBV27 with TRBJ2-5, with 13 bases matching TRBD2. Germline loops: CDR1 MNHEY, CDR2 SMNVEV (reference sequence). V gave up 6 bases and J gave up 4 bases; unmatched junction bases: 5. The CDR3 consists of 15 residues. The CDR3 sequence is CASSMTSGGIETQYF. CDR3 DNA: TGTGCCAGCAGCATGACTAGCGGGGGGATAGAGACCCAGTACTTC.